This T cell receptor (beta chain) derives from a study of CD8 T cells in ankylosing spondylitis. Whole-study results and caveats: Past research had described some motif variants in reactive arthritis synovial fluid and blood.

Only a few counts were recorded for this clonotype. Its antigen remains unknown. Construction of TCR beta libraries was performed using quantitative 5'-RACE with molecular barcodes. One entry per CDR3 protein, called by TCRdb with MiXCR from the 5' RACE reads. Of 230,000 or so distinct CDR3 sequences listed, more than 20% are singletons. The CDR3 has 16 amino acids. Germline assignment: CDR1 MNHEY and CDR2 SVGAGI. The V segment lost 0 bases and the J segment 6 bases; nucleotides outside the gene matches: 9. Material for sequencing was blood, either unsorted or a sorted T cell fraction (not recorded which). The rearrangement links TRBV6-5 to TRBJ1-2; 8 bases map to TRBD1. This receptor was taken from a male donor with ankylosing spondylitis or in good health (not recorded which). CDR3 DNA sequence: TGTGCCAGCAGTTACTCCGTGCTCCAGGGGGCGAATGGCTACACCTTC. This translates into CASSYSVLQGANGYTF.